A single sample gave rise to the 30 T cell receptor beta chains below, sequenced in a study of cytomegalovirus exposure and HLA in healthy donors (dated by TCRdb to between 2016 and 2019). To prepare the library, the immunoSEQ multiplex PCR assay was applied. A mixture of 60 forward primers for TCR Vbeta segments and 13 reverse primers for TCR Jbeta segments was used in the multiplex PCR. Sourced from immuneACCESS, this table was stored by TCRdb with only in-frame sequences that have V and J called. A share of the clones is absent; for the studies checked, an unresolved V gene accounts for under half, and the remainder has no known explanation. In all, the sample holds under 250,000 clones, and 65% to 85% of those were seen once. The ten top clones hold about 1.7% of the sample. Sequencing input: PBMCs. All receptors come from a man between 45 and 60 years old in good health and CMV-seronegative.

The rearrangement links TRBV29-1 to TRBJ1-1; no clear D. Germline V gives CDR1 SQVTM, CDR2 ANQGSEA. V dropped 7 bases and J dropped 0 bases, with 3 bases sitting between them. CDR3 size: 10 residues. CDR3 in amino acids: CSAMNTEAFF. CDR3 DNA: TGCAGCGCCATGAACACTGAAGCTTTCTTT. Drawing the rest from reference TRBV29-1 and TRBJ1-1, the complete variable domain is SAVISQKPSRDICQRGTSLTIQCQVDSQVTMMFWYRQQPGQSLTLIATANQGSEATYESGFVIDKFPISRPNLTFSTLTVSNMSPEDSSIYLCSAMNTEAFFGQGTRLTVV.

This chain joins TRBV7-6 and TRBJ1-3, with TRBD1 matching 11 bases. This CDR3 region has 16 residues. Germline CDR1 is SGHVS and CDR2 is FNYEAQ. The ends lost 5 bases at V and 3 bases at J; junction bases unmatched: 6. The CDR3: CASSRGQGAGGNTIYF. The DNA of the CDR3 is TGTGCCAGCAGCAGAGGACAGGGGGCGGGTGGAAACACCATATATTTT.

This chain connects TRBV2 to TRBJ2-7; D is perhaps TRBD1 (5 bases). Germline V gives CDR1 SNHLY, CDR2 FYNNEI. The CDR3 contains 14 residues. V was cut by 6 bases and J by 6 bases, with 18 bases left in between. The CDR3 DNA reads as TGTGCCAGCAGAGAACAGGTTACTCCGGCCGAGCAGTACTTC. It specifies CASREQVTPAEQYF.

V and J are TRBV19 and TRBJ1-5; D is uncertain. The CDR3 length is 17 residues. Germline V CDR1 and CDR2: LNHDA, SQIVND (reference sequence). Deletions cut 4 bases from V and 0 bases from J, with 16 bases between. The CDR3 DNA reads TGTGCCAGTAGTAAAAGACACGAGCCTAATAGCAATCAGCCCCAGCATTTT. Protein: CASSKRHEPNSNQPQHF.

The rearrangement joins TRBV10-3 to TRBJ2-6; 10 bases map to TRBD1. The CDR3 loop spans 16 amino acids. The V gene end was trimmed by 6 bases and the J gene end by 2 bases; junction bases not matched to a gene: 4. Per the germline V gene, CDR1 is ENHRY and CDR2 is SYGVKD. CDR3 bases: TGTGCCATCAGCGGACAGGGGGTCGCTGGGGCCAACGTCCTGACTTTC. Translated, it gives CAISGQGVAGANVLTF.

The chain has TRBV9 and TRBJ2-7; TRBD1 is a possible D gene (6 bases). Germline V gene lookup returns CDR1 SGDLS and CDR2 YYNGEE. V was clipped by 0 bases and J by 4 bases, with 17 bases between them. The CDR3 extends over 16 amino acids. CDR3: CASSVGGAGAVYEQYF. CDR3 DNA: TGTGCCAGCAGCGTAGGAGGGGCAGGGGCCGTGTACGAGCAGTACTTC.

The V gene is TRBV6-1, the J gene TRBJ1-2; D is ambiguous. The CDR3 loop spans 13 amino acids. Germline-derived CDR1 and CDR2 are MNHNS and SASEGT. Trimming took off 3 bases at V and 0 bases at J, with 5 bases between the two ends. The DNA for the CDR3 is TGTGCCAGCAGTGACAGTACTAACTATGGCTACACCTTC. Its translation: CASSDSTNYGYTF.

The sample holds one count of this clone. V is TRBV15 and J is TRBJ1-6; 7 bases align to TRBD1. Trimming removed 0 bases from V and 10 bases from J; junction bases left unmatched: 6. The germline V gene has CDR1 LNHNV and CDR2 YYDKDF (reference sequence). The CDR3 length is 15 residues. CDR3 amino acids: CATSRETGFGSPLHF. The CDR3, as DNA: TGTGCCACCAGCAGAGAGACAGGGTTTGGATCACCCCTCCACTTT.

V usage is TRBV6-1 and J usage is TRBJ1-1; TRBD1 matches at 8 bases. J was trimmed by 0 bases and V by 4 bases; bases with no gene match: 4. Germline V CDR1 and CDR2: MNHNS, SASEGT. The CDR3 contains 15 residues. The CDR3 bases are TGTGCCAGCAGTGCTCCAGGGGGCTTGAACACTGAAGCTTTCTTT. Its protein is CASSAPGGLNTEAFF.

The chain uses TRBV6-5 and TRBJ2-1; D call uncertain. The CDR3 consists of 15 residues. CDR1 and CDR2 from the germline V gene are MNHEY and SVGAGI. Trimming pared 0 bases from V and 5 bases from J, leaving 11 bases between. The DNA of the CDR3 is TGTGCCAGCAGTTACTCACGGAGCTTGAACAATGAGCAGTTCTTC. Encoded protein: CASSYSRSLNNEQFF.

V and J are TRBV6-5 and TRBJ1-3; possible D gene TRBD1, 5 bases. Germline values: CDR1 MNHEY, CDR2 SVGAGI. CDR3 length: 15 residues. V gave up 6 bases and J gave up 0 bases, with 12 bases separating them. This chain's CDR3 is CASSRDGSSGNTIYF. The CDR3 DNA reads as TGTGCCAGCAGCCGGGACGGGAGCTCTGGAAACACCATATATTTT.

The chain joins TRBV27 to TRBJ1-1; 8 bases fit TRBD1. The CDR3 sequence is 13 residues long. V trimming: 10 bases; J trimming: 1 base; junction bases outside the gene matches: 5. CDR1 MNHEY and CDR2 SMNVEV come from the germline V gene (reference sequence). CDR3 sequence (DNA): TGTGCCACCTCGGGACAGGCGAACACTGAAGCTTTCTTT. Its translation: CATSGQANTEAFF.

The chain joins TRBV28 to TRBJ2-2; TRBD1 matches 11 bases. Germline V gene data show CDR1 as MDHEN and CDR2 as SYDVKM. This CDR3 spans 17 amino acids. V lost 3 bases to trimming and J lost 5 bases; unmatched junction nucleotides: 8. The CDR3 region has the DNA TGTGCCAGCAGTTTGGGTCGGACAGGGGGCGGTACCGGGGAGCTGTTTTTT. As protein: CASSLGRTGGGTGELFF.

The chain uses TRBV7-7 and TRBJ2-3; 10 nucleotides agree with TRBD1. Trimming removed 4 bases from V and 3 bases from J; junction bases left unmatched: 4. Germline-derived CDR1 and CDR2 are SSHAT and FNYEAQ (reference sequence). The CDR3 has 15 amino acids. The CDR3 reads CASSSGQGITDTQYF. The CDR3 region has the DNA TGTGCCAGCAGCTCGGGACAGGGGATTACAGATACGCAGTATTTT.

This clone came up a few times. The chain is built from TRBV29-1 and TRBJ1-2; D unclear. The CDR3 totals 14 residues. The ends were cut back, 0 bases at V and 2 bases at J, with 10 bases in the middle. Germline V lookup: CDR1 SQVTM, CDR2 ANQGSEA. The CDR3 reads CSVEDLRRNYGYTF. The CDR3, as DNA: TGCAGCGTTGAAGATCTGCGGCGGAACTATGGCTACACCTTC.

This rearrangement joins TRBV27 to TRBJ1-1; 7 nucleotides line up with TRBD1. The ends lost 4 bases at V and 0 bases at J; junction bases unmatched: 8. Germline-derived CDR1 and CDR2 are MNHEY and SMNVEV (reference sequence). The length of the CDR3 is 16 residues. CDR3: CASSSQTGPVNTEAFF. The CDR3 region has the DNA TGTGCCAGCAGTTCACAGACAGGGCCTGTGAACACTGAAGCTTTCTTT.

This clone showed up just a few times. This chain's CDR3 is CASRPGTGNQPQHF. CDR3 coding DNA: TGTGCCAGCAGACCCGGGACAGGGAATCAGCCCCAGCATTTT. The chain joins TRBV6-5 to TRBJ1-5; TRBD1 matches 9 bases. V was pared by 6 bases and J by 4 bases, with 4 bases of the junction left unmatched. Germline V lookup: CDR1 MNHEY, CDR2 SVGAGI. There are 14 residues in the CDR3.

This chain uses TRBV27 with TRBJ2-2; 8 nucleotides match TRBD2. The V gene end was trimmed by 6 bases and the J gene end by 7 bases; junction bases not matched to a gene: 7. The CDR3 loop spans 14 amino acids. Germline V gives CDR1 MNHEY, CDR2 SMNVEV (reference sequence). The CDR3, as DNA: TGTGCCAGCAGCCTAGGACTAGCATACGGGGAGCTGTTTTTT. Amino acids: CASSLGLAYGELFF.

V and J are TRBV19 and TRBJ2-1; D remains ambiguous. Trimming removed 7 bases from V and 0 bases from J, with 13 bases in between. Germline values: CDR1 LNHDA, CDR2 SQIVND (reference sequence). The CDR3 spans 15 residues. CDR3 sequence reads: CASTPSASSYNEQFF. DNA for the CDR3: TGTGCCAGTACCCCAAGCGCGAGCTCCTACAATGAGCAGTTCTTC.

This clone was counted a single time. This sequence joins TRBV10-3 and TRBJ2-7, with TRBD2 identical over 10 bases. The germline V gene encodes CDR1 ENHRY and CDR2 SYGVKD. The CDR3 spans 14 residues. The ends lost 2 bases at V and 11 bases at J; junction bases unmatched: 9. The CDR3: CAISEPDSGRKKYF. CDR3 DNA: TGTGCCATCAGTGAGCCGGATAGCGGGAGGAAGAAGTACTTC.

The V and J genes are TRBV29-1 and TRBJ1-1; D is undetermined. Germline V gives CDR1 SQVTM, CDR2 ANQGSEA. The CDR3 sequence is 15 residues long. V was cut by 7 bases and J by 0 bases, with 18 bases left in between. As DNA, the CDR3 is TGCAGCGCCACATCCCCCAAAATCATGAACACTGAAGCTTTCTTT. Translating it yields CSATSPKIMNTEAFF. Supplemented by reference TRBV29-1 and TRBJ1-1, the full variable domain reads SAVISQKPSRDICQRGTSLTIQCQVDSQVTMMFWYRQQPGQSLTLIATANQGSEATYESGFVIDKFPISRPNLTFSTLTVSNMSPEDSSIYLCSATSPKIMNTEAFFGQGTRLTVV.

The chain carries TRBV9 and TRBJ2-1; 7 nucleotides match TRBD2. This CDR3 region has 16 residues. The V gene's germline CDR1 is SGDLS and CDR2 YYNGEE. V gave up 4 bases and J gave up 3 bases; unmatched junction bases: 10. The CDR3 coding sequence is TGTGCCAGCAGCTCGAACAGCGGGGCCGACTACAATGAGCAGTTCTTC. It yields the protein CASSSNSGADYNEQFF.

Turning to this clone: Other DNA sequences of this sample code for an identical CDR3. This sequence joins TRBV5-1 and TRBJ2-2; 15 nucleotides agree with TRBD2. This CDR3 spans 16 amino acids. The trim removed 3 bases at V and 5 bases at J, leaving 2 bases unmatched. Per the germline V gene, CDR1 is SGHRS and CDR2 is YFSETQ. The CDR3 region has the DNA TGCGCCAGCAGCTCCGGGACTAGCGGGAGGACCGGGGAGCTGTTTTTT. This gives the protein CASSSGTSGRTGELFF.

The chain employs TRBV29-1 and TRBJ2-3; 9 nucleotides align to TRBD2. The CDR3 covers 12 residues. Germline CDR1 reads SQVTM; CDR2 reads ANQGSEA. CDR3 protein: CSTSGSTDTQYF. CDR3 nucleotide sequence: TGCAGTACTAGCGGGAGCACAGATACGCAGTATTTT.

This clone showed up just once. The chain combines TRBV2 with TRBJ1-2; 7 bases fit TRBD1. Germline V gives CDR1 SNHLY, CDR2 FYNNEI. The CDR3 has 15 amino acids. V shed 6 bases and J 7 bases; nucleotides not matched to a gene: 14. DNA of the CDR3: TGTGCCAGCAGCAGCCTACAGGGGAGTTCAGGTGGCTACACCTTC. Translated: CASSSLQGSSGGYTF.

In regard to this clone: A read error may account for a junction end that differs from germline. The V and J genes are TRBV28 and TRBJ2-4; 9 nucleotides agree with TRBD2. CDR1 MDHEN and CDR2 SYDVKM come from the germline V gene. This CDR3 spans 13 amino acids. In DNA form, the CDR3 reads TGTGCCAGCAGCACCCTGCTTAGCGGGAGCCTTTTCTTC. This translates into CASSTLLSGSLFF.

The rearrangement joins TRBV12-5 to TRBJ1-2; no clear D gene. Germline assignment: CDR1 LGHNT and CDR2 FRNRAP. The V end was cut by 2 bases, the J end by 6 bases, with 16 bases between. This CDR3 is 15 amino acids long. The CDR3 coding sequence is TGTGCTAGTGGTTTGACGGGGTCCTTCGCGAATGGCTACACCTTC. Encoded protein: CASGLTGSFANGYTF.

The chain uses TRBV11-3 and TRBJ2-1; 12 bases line up with TRBD2. This CDR3 contains 17 residues. The germline gives CDR1 SGHNT, CDR2 YENEEA. J gave up 9 bases and V 4 bases, and 13 bases lay outside the gene matches. In DNA form, the CDR3 reads TGTGCCAGCAGCTCCTCTAGCGGGAGGGCCGCTTTTGGTGAGCAGTTCTTC. Translated: CASSSSSGRAAFGEQFF.

V gene TRBV28 combines with J gene TRBJ2-7; no clear D. Germline-derived CDR1 and CDR2 are MDHEN and SYDVKM. The CDR3 is 13 residues long. The V end lost 3 bases, the J end lost 4 bases, and 10 bases lay between the germline ends. The CDR3 sequence: CASSLARKYEQYF. The CDR3 nucleotides are TGTGCCAGCAGTTTGGCAAGAAAGTACGAGCAGTACTTC.

The rearrangement joins TRBV28 to TRBJ2-2; D uncertain. Trimming took 6 bases from V and 6 from J, leaving 11 bases between them. The CDR3 has 13 residues. Germline-derived CDR1 and CDR2 are MDHEN and SYDVKM. In DNA form, the CDR3 reads TGTGCCAGCAGCCCGGTTAGTCCCGGGGAGCTGTTTTTT. This encodes CASSPVSPGELFF.